The clone carrying this TCR beta chain appeared many times. Treatment denoted: oral pan-JAK inhibitor, 5-10 mg twice daily. The data derive from a study of CD8+ T cells in alopecia areata. Trimming took off 3 bases at V and 5 bases at J, with 17 bases between the two ends. Germline CDR1 SGHAT, CDR2 FQNNGV. The CDR3 runs to 15 residues. Sequencing relied on a cDNA template that was reverse transcribed from extracted RNA. Generated by immunoSEQ multiplex PCR, the TCRdb table keeps only in-frame clones and is missing some. Found here are about 220,000 clones, 50% to 70% of them singletons; the top ten hold about 1.4%.

The chain is built from TRBV11-2 and TRBJ2-7; tentative D call: TRBD1 (5 bases). The material was CD4+ T cells sorted from blood, obtained at week 4, from a patient treated with tofacitinib. The TCR originated in a human donor with alopecia areata. The CDR3 reads CASSFLGLLGNEQYF. CDR3 nucleotides: TGTGCCAGCAGCTTCTTGGGGCTACTGGGGAACGAGCAGTACTTC.